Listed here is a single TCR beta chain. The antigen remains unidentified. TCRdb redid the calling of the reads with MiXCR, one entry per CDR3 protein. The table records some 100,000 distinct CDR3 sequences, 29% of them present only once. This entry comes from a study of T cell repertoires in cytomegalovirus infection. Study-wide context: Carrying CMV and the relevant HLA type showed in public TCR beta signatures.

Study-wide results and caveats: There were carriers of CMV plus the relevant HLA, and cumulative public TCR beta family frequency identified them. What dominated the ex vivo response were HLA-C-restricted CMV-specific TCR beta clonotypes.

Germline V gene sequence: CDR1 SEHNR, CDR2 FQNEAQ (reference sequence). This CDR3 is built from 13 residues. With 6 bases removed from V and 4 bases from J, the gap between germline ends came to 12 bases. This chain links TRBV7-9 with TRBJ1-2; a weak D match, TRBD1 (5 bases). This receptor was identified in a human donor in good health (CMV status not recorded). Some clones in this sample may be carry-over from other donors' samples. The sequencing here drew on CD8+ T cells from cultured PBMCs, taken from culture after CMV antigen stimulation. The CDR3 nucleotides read TGTGCCAGCAGGGGGGAGGGATCCTATGGCTACACCTTC. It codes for CASRGEGSYGYTF.